This is a list of T cell receptor beta chains from one sample in a study of blood T cell repertoires in COVID-19. Assay: immunoSEQ multiplex PCR; the TCRdb copy retains only in-frame clones and omits some. This table holds about 220,000 clones, around 82% found once. Sequencing was done on a sample of peripheral blood. These receptors all come from a woman aged 70-85 years with acute or convalescent COVID-19. Each CDR3 is given with its conserved first and last residue. Fields, in order: CDR3 length, V gene, J gene, D gene, clone size, CDR3 protein, CDR3 DNA. A D gene is named only where the DNA matches it firmly. Expanded clones are given a class, and other clones once, few, many or no size at all.

15	TRBV5-5	TRBJ2-5	-	-	CASSLSSGLQETQYF	TGTGCCAGCAGCTTGTCGTCGGGGTTGCAGGAGACCCAGTACTTC
15	TRBV7-9	TRBJ1-3	-	few	CASSLIDTIGNTIYF	TGTGCCAGCAGTTTAATCGACACGATCGGAAACACCATATATTTT
14	TRBV7-9	TRBJ1-4	TRBD1	-	CASSQTGGIGKLFF	TGTGCCAGCAGCCAGACAGGGGGGATAGGAAAACTGTTTTTT
13	TRBV3-1/TRBV3-2	TRBJ2-1	-	-	CASSLFRVGEQFF	TGTGCCAGCAGCTTATTCAGGGTTGGTGAGCAGTTCTTC
15	TRBV9	TRBJ1-1	TRBD1	-	CASSADGQGGTEAFF	TGTGCCAGCAGCGCGGACGGACAGGGAGGCACTGAAGCTTTCTTT
15	TRBV9	TRBJ2-1	TRBD2	once	CASSVGGGAYSEQFF	TGTGCCAGCAGCGTAGGCGGGGGGGCCTACAGTGAGCAGTTCTTC
15	TRBV18	TRBJ2-1	-	once	CASSRGQGGYNEQFF	TGTGCCAGCTCTCGGGGCCAGGGGGGTTACAATGAGCAGTTCTTC
12	TRBV6-6	TRBJ2-3	-	-	CASKSRADTQYF	TGTGCCAGCAAGTCCCGGGCAGATACGCAGTATTTT
15	TRBV7-9	TRBJ1-5	-	-	CASSVSTGNNQPQHF	TGTGCCAGCAGCGTCAGTACAGGGAACAATCAGCCCCAGCATTTT
13	TRBV10-2	TRBJ2-5	TRBD1	-	CASSEGGVGTQYF	TGCGCCAGCAGTGAAGGGGGCGTGGGGACCCAGTACTTC
15	TRBV11-2	TRBJ2-5	TRBD2	-	CASSPGTSGGETQYF	TGTGCCAGCAGCCCCGGGACTAGCGGGGGAGAGACCCAGTACTTC
15	TRBV6-5	TRBJ2-3	TRBD1	-	CASSYSGTGADTQYF	TGTGCCAGCAGTTACTCGGGGACAGGGGCCGATACGCAGTATTTT
16	TRBV5-1	TRBJ2-3	-	once	CASSLVRGAKTDTQYF	TGCGCCAGCAGCTTAGTCCGGGGGGCCAAAACAGATACGCAGTATTTT
11	TRBV18	TRBJ2-1	-	-	CASSPTSEQFF	TGTGCCAGCTCACCGACTTCTGAGCAGTTCTTC
13	TRBV7-9	TRBJ2-5	-	-	CASSWQGRETQYF	TGTGCCAGCAGCTGGCAGGGTAGAGAGACCCAGTACTTC
12	TRBV2	TRBJ1-3	TRBD1	once	CASRAQGDSIYF	TGTGCCAGCAGAGCACAGGGGGACTCCATATATTTT
14	TRBV30	TRBJ2-5	TRBD1	-	CAWSAHRGQETQYF	TGTGCCTGGAGTGCACACAGGGGTCAAGAGACCCAGTACTTC
14	TRBV28	TRBJ1-2	-	-	CASSSPLAVYGYTF	TGTGCCAGCAGTTCTCCCCTTGCAGTTTATGGCTACACCTTC
16	TRBV3-1/TRBV3-2	TRBJ2-7	TRBD2	-	CASSQGLAVASYEQYF	TGTGCCAGCAGCCAAGGACTAGCGGTGGCCTCCTACGAGCAGTACTTC
14	TRBV11-2	TRBJ2-7	-	-	CASSFEGAEYEQYF	TGTGCCAGCAGCTTTGAAGGGGCGGAATACGAGCAGTACTTC
14	TRBV9	TRBJ2-5	-	-	CASSVGHLQETQYF	TGTGCCAGCAGCGTAGGCCACTTACAAGAGACCCAGTACTTC
14	TRBV9	TRBJ1-3	-	-	CASSVAGAVNTIYF	TGTGCCAGCAGCGTAGCAGGGGCCGTAAACACCATATATTTT
17	TRBV4-2	TRBJ2-1	-	-	CASSQDYGGASYNEQFF	TGTGCCAGCAGCCAAGATTACGGCGGGGCGTCCTACAATGAGCAGTTCTTC
18	TRBV2	TRBJ1-5	TRBD1	-	CASSEGLGTGGLGQPQHF	TGTGCCAGCAGTGAAGGGTTAGGGACAGGGGGTTTAGGTCAGCCCCAGCATTTT
17	TRBV10-3	TRBJ2-2	TRBD1	-	CAIGSSNRGANTGELFF	TGTGCCATCGGATCAAGCAACAGGGGTGCGAACACCGGGGAGCTGTTTTTT
17	TRBV6-2/TRBV6-3	TRBJ2-3	TRBD2	-	CASSPFGGSVGTDTQYF	TGTGCCAGCAGCCCTTTCGGGGGGTCAGTTGGCACAGATACGCAGTATTTT
14	TRBV11-2	TRBJ1-5	-	-	CASSLDNSNQPQHF	TGTGCCAGCAGCTTAGATAATAGCAATCAGCCCCAGCATTTT
13	TRBV3-1/TRBV3-2	TRBJ1-6	TRBD1	-	CASSTTGDSPLHF	TGTGCCAGCAGCACAACAGGGGACTCACCCCTCCACTTT
15	TRBV3-1/TRBV3-2	TRBJ2-1	TRBD1	-	CASSFRGPLGNEQFF	TGTGCCAGCAGCTTCAGGGGGCCCCTTGGCAATGAGCAGTTCTTC
16	TRBV3-1/TRBV3-2	TRBJ2-2	TRBD1	-	CASSVWGQGSTGELFF	TGTGCCAGCAGCGTCTGGGGACAGGGATCCACCGGGGAGCTGTTTTTT
13	TRBV6-6	TRBJ1-5	-	-	CASRDDSNQPQHF	TGTGCCAGCCGCGATGATAGCAATCAGCCCCAGCATTTT
14	TRBV2	TRBJ2-7	-	-	CASSQETRRGEQYF	TGTGCCAGCAGCCAGGAGACGAGGCGGGGCGAGCAGTACTTC
16	TRBV5-7	TRBJ2-3	-	-	CASSSCSYSSTDTQYF	TGTGCCAGCAGCTCCTGCTCCTATTCTAGCACAGATACGCAGTATTTT
13	TRBV30	TRBJ1-1	TRBD1	-	CAWKGDRDTEAFF	TGTGCCTGGAAAGGAGACAGGGACACTGAAGCTTTCTTT
13	TRBV6-4	TRBJ1-1	-	many	CASSAEAGTEAFF	TGTGCCAGCAGTGCGGAAGCGGGCACTGAAGCTTTCTTT
12	TRBV6-5	TRBJ2-3	TRBD2	-	CASERGTDTQYF	TGTGCCAGCGAGCGGGGGACAGATACGCAGTATTTT
16	TRBV11-2	TRBJ2-1	TRBD2	-	CASSLRTSGAYNEQFF	TGTGCCAGCAGCCTCCGGACTAGCGGGGCATACAATGAGCAGTTCTTC
14	TRBV30	TRBJ1-5	TRBD1	-	CAWGYATGGRPQHF	TGTGCCTGGGGATACGCGACAGGGGGTCGGCCCCAGCATTTT
15	TRBV7-8	TRBJ2-6	-	few	CASSFPSSGANVLTF	TGTGCCAGCAGCTTCCCTTCGAGTGGGGCCAACGTCCTGACTTTC
15	TRBV19	TRBJ2-1	TRBD1	-	CASRGPRQGRNEQFF	TGTGCCAGCAGGGGGCCGAGACAGGGGAGGAATGAGCAGTTCTTC
15	TRBV21-1	TRBJ1-1	-	once	CASSKAEPVDTEAFF	TGTGCCAGCAGCAAAGCGGAGCCCGTCGACACTGAAGCTTTCTTT
16	TRBV5-1	TRBJ2-2	-	few	CASSPSLGGDTGELFF	TGCGCCAGCAGCCCCTCGCTCGGGGGTGACACCGGGGAGCTGTTTTTT